This T cell receptor (beta chain) appears in the sequencing data of a study of T cell responses to AZD1222 COVID-19 vaccine (dated by TCRdb to about 2021). Background for the entire study: A total of just over 230 trial participants underwent TCR sequencing, of whom 207 had received two doses of AZD1222 and about 25 had received two doses of the MenACWY control vaccine. Trial participants were enrolled by age into 18-55, 56-69 and 70-plus year subgroups, with roughly 150, 30 and 60 TCR-sequenced participants respectively.

The intended sense of this specimen's time point label: about 28 days (+/-7) after the second vaccine dose. AZD1222 recipients given second doses at about 4 weeks or at about 12 weeks were pooled, since spike-specific TCR depth and breadth were not found to differ between the two schedules. Samples from vaccinated people were obtained from the UK trials COV001 and COV002, which included a single-blind randomized controlled phase 2/3 trial of AZD1222 (ChAdOx1 nCoV-19) in healthy adults. For TCRbeta chain sequencing, PBMC samples from trial participants were taken at day 0 and at day 28 after the second dose. In its sample, this clone was seen a few times. Its antigen is currently not known. The record has no base qualities; no much larger clone is one base away. The CDR3 regions of human TCRbeta chains were analyzed by immunosequencing. In the source study's methods: Repertoire TCRs were checked for matches against a reference library of SARS-CoV-2-specific TCRs that had been generated using the MIRA antigen-specificity platform. Breadth was defined as the fraction of unique TCRs that were SARS-CoV-2-associated, and depth was defined as the fraction of total T cells that were SARS-CoV-2-associated. Each spike-specific TCR was assigned to its reactive spike region and to a CD4 or CD8 class using the MIRA data. Log10-transformed breadth and depth values were compared by one-way ANOVA with Sidak's multiple comparisons tests. In its TCRdb copy, this immuneACCESS table keeps in-frame sequences only and misses some clones. Where compared with another copy, unresolved V genes explain less than half of these, and the others have no known cause. V, J and clone size are those of that table, while D and trimming were read from the DNA. In this sample the table shows 95,000 to 120,000 clones, 88% of which occur a single time. The leading ten clones occupy 5.5% to 7.5% of the sample.

V gives up 4 bases and J gives up 0 bases, and the segment between their germline ends measures 3 bases. CDR3 length: 12 amino acids, cysteine to phenylalanine. Of the read, only the CDR3 DNA is kept; its 36 bases are in frame from base 1. CDR1 WNHNN and CDR2 SYGVQD were looked up in the germline V gene (reference sequence). Overall results and qualifications from the work: Only five to seven AZD1222 recipients were SARS-CoV-2 seropositive at baseline, limiting conclusions about previously exposed vaccinees. Because no day 14 peak-response samples were available, repertoires were characterized only after the peak T cell response. Participants were mostly white British, with more females than males. The authors suggested clonal diversity may have been underestimated. After two AZD1222 doses, both the breadth and the depth of spike-specific TCRs were significantly higher than at day 0 and than in MenACWY recipients. In the small 56-69-year group, the increase in depth fell short of significance, most likely because of low power. Epitopes outside the regions mutated in the B.1.351 and B.1.1.7 variants were reportedly recognized by nearly half of the unique spike-specific TCRs. The whole spike protein was spanned by vaccine-associated CD4 TCRs, and dominant responses were seen in regions 160-218 and 743-854.

Recombination joined TRBV10-1 with TRBJ1-1; too little of a D gene remains to name it. The sequence was obtained from an adult who received the AZD1222 COVID-19 vaccine. The specimen was peripheral blood, collected 28 days after the second AZD1222 dose. The CDR3 here reads CASSGLNTEAFF. The sequence in DNA is TGCGCCAGCAGTGGACTGAACACTGAAGCTTTCTTT.